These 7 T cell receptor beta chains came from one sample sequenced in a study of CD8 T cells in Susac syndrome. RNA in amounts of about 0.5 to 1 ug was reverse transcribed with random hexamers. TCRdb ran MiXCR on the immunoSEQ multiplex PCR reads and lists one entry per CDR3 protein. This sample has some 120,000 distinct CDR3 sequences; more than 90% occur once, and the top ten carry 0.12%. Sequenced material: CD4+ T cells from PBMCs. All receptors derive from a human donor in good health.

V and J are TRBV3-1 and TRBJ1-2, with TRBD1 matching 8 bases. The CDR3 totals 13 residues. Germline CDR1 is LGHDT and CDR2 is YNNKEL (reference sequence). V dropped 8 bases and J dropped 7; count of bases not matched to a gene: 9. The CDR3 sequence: CASSGQGVGGYTF. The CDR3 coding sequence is TGTGCCAGCTCCGGACAGGGAGTAGGTGGCTACACCTTC. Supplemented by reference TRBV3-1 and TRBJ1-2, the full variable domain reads DTAVSQTPKYLVTQMGNDKSIKCEQNLGHDTMYWYKQDSKKFLKIMFSYNNKELIINETVPNRFSPKSPDKAHLNLHINSLELGDSAVYFCASSGQGVGGYTFGSGTRLTVV.

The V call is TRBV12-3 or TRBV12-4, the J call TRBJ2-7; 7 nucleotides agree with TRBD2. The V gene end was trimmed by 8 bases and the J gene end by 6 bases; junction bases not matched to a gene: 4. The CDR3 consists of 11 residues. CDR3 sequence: CASGGVSEQYF. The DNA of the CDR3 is TGTGCCAGCGGGGGGGTCTCCGAGCAGTACTTC.

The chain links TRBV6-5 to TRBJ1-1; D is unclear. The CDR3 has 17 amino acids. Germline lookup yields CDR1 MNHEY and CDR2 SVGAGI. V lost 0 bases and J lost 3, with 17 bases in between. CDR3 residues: CASSYSKPPGLHTEAFF. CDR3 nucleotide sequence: TGTGCCAGCAGTTACTCGAAGCCCCCGGGGTTACACACTGAAGCTTTCTTT.

The CDR3 region is CASSLASWETQYF. DNA for the CDR3: TGTGCCAGCAGCTTGGCTAGTTGGGAGACCCAGTACTTC. The V call is TRBV7-2, the J call TRBJ2-5; D not certain. In germline, CDR1 is SGHTA, CDR2 FQGNSA. Trimming pared 3 bases from V and 5 bases from J, leaving 10 bases between. The CDR3 has 13 amino acids.

CDR3 in amino acids: CSVETGAGNTIYF. CDR3 sequence (DNA): TGCAGCGTTGAAACAGGGGCTGGAAACACCATATATTTT. J is TRBJ1-3 and V is TRBV29-1; 7 nucleotides agree with TRBD1. This CDR3 region has 13 residues. V was clipped by 2 bases and J by 2 bases; unmatched bases: 0. Germline assignment: CDR1 SQVTM and CDR2 ANQGSEA.

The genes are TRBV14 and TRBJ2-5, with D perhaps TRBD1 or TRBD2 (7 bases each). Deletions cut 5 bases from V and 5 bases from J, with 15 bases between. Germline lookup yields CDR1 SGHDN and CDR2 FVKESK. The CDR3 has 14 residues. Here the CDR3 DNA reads TGTGCCAGCAGCTTCAGGGGGGGCAGCGAGACCCAGTACTTC. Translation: CASSFRGGSETQYF.

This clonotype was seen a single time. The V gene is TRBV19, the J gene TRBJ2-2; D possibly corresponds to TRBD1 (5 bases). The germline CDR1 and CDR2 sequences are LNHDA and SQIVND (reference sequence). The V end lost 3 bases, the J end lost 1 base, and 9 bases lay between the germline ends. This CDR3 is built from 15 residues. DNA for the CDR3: TGTGCCAGTAGTATCCAAGGGGTGAACACCGGGGAGCTGTTTTTT. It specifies CASSIQGVNTGELFF.